The 23 T cell receptor beta chains given below trace back to one sample, sequenced in a study of T cells in localized non-small cell lung cancer. This table comes from immunoSEQ multiplex PCR, and its TCRdb copy is limited to in-frame clones, with some not included. This table has about 3,100 clones, around 39% appearing once. The sample consisted of normal lung tissue next to the tumor, taken before any cancer treatment. The receptors were sampled from a woman aged 40-69 years with stage I lung adenocarcinoma.

The chain employs TRBV4-1 and TRBJ2-5, with TRBD2 identical over 10 bases. Trimming at V came to 4 bases and at J to 3 bases, leaving 5 bases not matched to a gene. Germline V lookup: CDR1 MGHRA, CDR2 YSYEKL. This CDR3 has 15 amino acids. CDR3 nucleotides: TGCGCCAGCAGCCCTCGGACTAGCGGAAAAGAGACCCAGTACTTC. Amino acids: CASSPRTSGKETQYF.

The V call is TRBV19, the J call TRBJ2-1, with unresolved D. Trimming cost V 7 bases and J 1 base, with 14 bases left between them. Germline V gives CDR1 LNHDA, CDR2 SQIVND (reference sequence). The CDR3 loop spans 15 amino acids. The chain's CDR3 is CASTPGHQSYNEQFF. DNA for the CDR3: TGTGCCAGTACCCCTGGCCACCAGTCCTACAATGAGCAGTTCTTC. The variable domain in full, with the rest retrieved from reference TRBV19 and TRBJ2-1, is DGGITQSPKYLFRKEGQNVTLSCEQNLNHDAMYWYRQDPGQGLRLIYYSQIVNDFQKGDIAEGYSVSREKKESFPLTVTSAQKNPTAFYLCASTPGHQSYNEQFFGPGTRLTVL.

The V gene is TRBV19, the J gene TRBJ2-2; 8 nucleotides agree with TRBD1. The germline gives CDR1 LNHDA, CDR2 SQIVND (reference sequence). The ends lost 4 bases at V and 4 bases at J; junction bases unmatched: 8. The CDR3 runs to 16 residues. CDR3 sequence reads: CASSTGQGRGTGELFF. Written as DNA, the CDR3 is TGTGCCAGTAGTACAGGACAGGGCCGTGGCACCGGGGAGCTGTTTTTT.

V usage is TRBV18 and J usage is TRBJ1-1; TRBD1 matches at 8 bases. Germline-derived CDR1 and CDR2 are KGHSH and LQKENI. V dropped 1 base and J dropped 4; count of bases not matched to a gene: 2. The CDR3 contains 14 residues. The CDR3 nucleotides read TGTGCCAGCTCACCACTGGACAGGGCCACTGAAGCTTTCTTT. It specifies CASSPLDRATEAFF.

This chain connects TRBV18 to TRBJ2-2; D call uncertain. Germline V gene sequence: CDR1 KGHSH, CDR2 LQKENI. V shed 3 bases and J shed 4 bases, with 6 bases lying between them. The CDR3 is 13 residues long. CDR3 nucleotides: TGTGCCAGCTCACCTTTGAGCACCGGGGAGCTGTTTTTT. As protein: CASSPLSTGELFF.

In its sample, this clone was seen a few times. The chain joins TRBV6-8 to TRBJ2-5, with 7 positions matching TRBD1. V was clipped by 5 bases and J by 1 base; unmatched bases: 7. The CDR3 length is 15 residues. The germline CDR1 and CDR2 sequences are MNHGY and SAAAGT. This chain's CDR3 is CASSLTYRGQETQYF. In nucleotides, the CDR3 is TGTGCCAGCAGTCTAACCTACAGGGGCCAAGAGACCCAGTACTTC.

V usage is TRBV25-1 and J usage is TRBJ1-3; the D gene is possibly TRBD1 (5 bases). The V gene lost 4 bases and the J gene lost 7 bases, with 11 bases spanning the gap. CDR1 MGHDK and CDR2 SYGVNS come from the germline V gene. This CDR3 is built from 13 residues. The CDR3 DNA follows: TGTGCCAGCAGTGTCGGACATTGGAACACCATATATTTT. Amino acids: CASSVGHWNTIYF.

This clone was picked up a small number of times. The chain links TRBV19 to TRBJ1-5; weak D call: TRBD1 (6 bases). CDR3 length equals 16 residues. Trimming left V 4 bases short and J 3 bases short, with 16 bases between. CDR1 is LNHDA, CDR2 SQIVND, per germline (reference sequence). The CDR3 DNA reads TGTGCCAGTAGTACCCGGGGGGGCACGGCCAATCAGCCCCAGCATTTT. As protein: CASSTRGGTANQPQHF.

The chain has TRBV28 and TRBJ1-3; D is unclear. Deletions cut 3 bases from V and 4 bases from J, with 19 bases between. This CDR3 has 17 amino acids. The V gene's germline CDR1 is MDHEN and CDR2 SYDVKM. The CDR3 loop is CASSLPGVGSMGNTIYF. The CDR3 DNA is TGTGCCAGCAGTTTGCCCGGGGTGGGCTCTATGGGAAACACCATATATTTT.

The DNA of the CDR3 is TGTGCCAGTAGTCGATCATTATGGGATAGCAATCAGCCCCAGCATTTT. This encodes CASSRSLWDSNQPQHF. This chain links TRBV19 with TRBJ1-5; D unresolved. The length of the CDR3 is 16 residues. Germline assignment: CDR1 LNHDA and CDR2 SQIVND (reference sequence). V dropped 5 bases and J dropped 0 bases, with 14 bases sitting between them.

V and J are TRBV27 and TRBJ2-3; D gene unclear. V dropped 4 bases and J dropped 1 base, with 6 bases sitting between them. The CDR3 covers 13 residues. Germline CDR1 and CDR2: MNHEY and SMNVEV (reference sequence). CDR3 in DNA: TGTGCCAGCAGTTATAGACGCACAGATACGCAGTATTTT. Amino acid sequence: CASSYRRTDTQYF.

This clone has a handful of counts. This chain links TRBV30 with TRBJ2-3, with D hard to call. This CDR3 comprises 14 residues. Germline loops: CDR1 GTSNPN, CDR2 SVGIG (reference sequence). Trimming took off 4 bases at V and 0 bases at J, with 11 bases between the two ends. CDR3 in amino acids: CAWKAVSSTDTQYF. DNA for the CDR3: TGTGCCTGGAAGGCGGTCTCTAGCACAGATACGCAGTATTTT.

This clone qualifies as medium-sized. The chain uses TRBV6-7 and TRBJ2-7; D gene uncertain. TRBV6-7 is assigned to the ORF class and has an uncertain function. Trimming stripped 5 bases from V and 3 bases from J, with 14 bases between. The CDR3 runs to 14 residues. The CDR3 nucleotides are TGTGCCAGCAGTGAAGGCAGCCAGTACTACGAGCAGTACTTC. This gives the protein CASSEGSQYYEQYF.

This chain joins TRBV29-1 and TRBJ1-2; a weak D match, TRBD1 (6 bases). The CDR3 spans 14 residues. V was trimmed by 3 bases and J by 4 bases, leaving 15 bases between them. Germline CDR1 SQVTM, CDR2 ANQGSEA. CDR3 loop: CSVDFGGTFYGYTF. As DNA, the CDR3 is TGCAGCGTTGATTTTGGCGGGACATTCTATGGCTACACCTTC.

This clone counts as large (0.1 to 1%). The chain combines TRBV29-1 with TRBJ2-7; 9 bases line up with TRBD2. With 6 bases clipped from V and 0 bases from J, the junction kept 6 bases outside the gene matches. The germline V gene has CDR1 SQVTM and CDR2 ANQGSEA. The CDR3 loop spans 14 amino acids. The CDR3 sequence: CSVVSGGSSYEQYF. DNA for the CDR3: TGCAGCGTAGTTAGCGGGGGAAGCTCCTACGAGCAGTACTTC.

The table lists this clone with a few counts. The V call is TRBV10-3, the J call TRBJ2-1; the match to TRBD2 covers 9 bases. Germline CDR1 ENHRY, CDR2 SYGVKD. Germline trimming cut 9 bases from V and 8 bases from J; bases unmatched to any gene: 11. CDR3 length: 14 residues. The CDR3: CAISPGLASHEQFF. The CDR3 nucleotides are TGTGCCATTTCGCCGGGACTAGCTTCCCATGAGCAGTTCTTC.

The V call is TRBV30, the J call TRBJ1-3; no definite D call. In germline, CDR1 is GTSNPN, CDR2 SVGIG (reference sequence). The CDR3 is 14 residues long. Trimming removed 3 bases at V and 0 bases at J, with 9 bases between. The DNA for the CDR3 is TGTGCCTGGAGCACAGCTTTCTCTGGAAACACCATATATTTT. It is translated as CAWSTAFSGNTIYF.

This clone has only a few counts. The chain employs TRBV11-3 and TRBJ2-7; the match to TRBD2 covers 8 bases. CDR3 length: 17 residues. Looked up from germline, CDR1 is SGHNT and CDR2 is YENEEA. V shed 1 base, J shed 4 bases, and the junction held 12 bases outside the gene matches. Here the CDR3 reads CASSLGWFAGGGYEQYF. The CDR3 DNA follows: TGTGCCAGCAGCTTAGGATGGTTTGCGGGGGGAGGTTACGAGCAGTACTTC.

Written as DNA, the CDR3 is TGTGCCAGCTCACCAGACAGGGAGTATGGTGGCTACACCTTC. This translates into CASSPDREYGGYTF. The chain joins TRBV18 to TRBJ1-2; 7 bases fit TRBD1. Germline V gene sequence: CDR1 KGHSH, CDR2 LQKENI. V trimming: 2 bases; J trimming: 7 bases; junction bases outside the gene matches: 7. This CDR3 region has 14 residues. Looking up the rest from reference TRBV18 and TRBJ1-2 gives the full variable domain: NAGVMQNPRHLVRRRGQEARLRCSPMKGHSHVYWYRQLPEEGLKFMVYLQKENIIDESGMPKERFSAEFPKEGPSILRIQQVVRGDSAAYFCASSPDREYGGYTFGSGTRLTVV.

The chain employs TRBV6-8 and TRBJ2-3; D not certain. V was cut by 6 bases and J by 9 bases, with 13 bases left in between. Germline-derived CDR1 and CDR2 are MNHGY and SAAAGT. The CDR3 spans 12 residues. The CDR3, as DNA: TGTGCCAGCAGCCTGAAGCATCAAACGCAGTATTTT. It yields the protein CASSLKHQTQYF.

The chain carries TRBV28 and TRBJ1-4; D is unclear. The CDR3 totals 17 residues. V dropped 2 bases and J dropped 0 bases, with 13 bases sitting between them. Germline V gene sequence: CDR1 MDHEN, CDR2 SYDVKM. CDR3 loop: CASSLGPALSTNEKLFF. CDR3 DNA: TGTGCCAGCAGTTTAGGGCCAGCACTATCAACTAATGAAAAACTGTTTTTT.

This clone has more than one count but fewer than ten. The sample holds other DNA sequences that translate to the same CDR3. The chain combines TRBV9 with TRBJ2-1; D might be TRBD2 (5 bases). V lost 0 bases to trimming and J lost 3 bases, with 10 bases between them. The germline gives CDR1 SGDLS, CDR2 YYNGEE. This CDR3 contains 15 residues. The CDR3 DNA reads TGTGCCAGCAGCGTAGAAGCTAGCAGCTACAATGAGCAGTTCTTC. The encoded protein is CASSVEASSYNEQFF. The full variable domain, completed using reference TRBV9 and TRBJ2-1, is DSGVTQTPKHLITATGQRVTLRCSPRSGDLSVYWYQQSLDQGLQFLIQYYNGEERAKGNILERFSAQQFPDLHSELNLSSLELGDSALYFCASSVEASSYNEQFFGPGTRLTVL.

V gene TRBV23-1 combines with J gene TRBJ2-5; a weak D match, TRBD1 (5 bases). TRBV23-1 is known as an ORF, though its function is uncertain. The CDR3 length is 17 residues. The V and J ends lost 3 bases and 2 bases respectively, with 19 bases between them. The CDR3 protein is CASSHLRNDSLQETQYF. The CDR3, as DNA: TGCGCCAGCAGTCACCTACGCAACGACAGCCTTCAAGAGACCCAGTACTTC.